The entry below describes one T cell receptor beta chain. The data derive from a study of blood T cell repertoires in COVID-19. On the study more broadly: Samples taken during acute and convalescent COVID-19 were collected in the United States, Italy and Spain. Sources were T cells, B-cell-depleted T cells, or PBMCs; the material itself was cDNA or gDNA.

From germline, CDR1 is SGHTS and CDR2 YDEGEE. CDR3 size: 13 residues. V shed 0 bases and J shed 0 bases, with 4 bases lying between them. Study processing details: For nucleated cells, counts were estimated from reference gene primer amplification. Profiled with immunoSEQ multiplex PCR; TCRdb holds only in-frame clones, not every one. The D gene and trimming were derived from the DNA, and the V and J assignments and clone size from that table. The repertoire consists of some 250,000 clones, with approximately 91% occurring once and the leading ten covering more than 0.55%. The V call is TRBV5-8, the J call TRBJ2-7; D unresolved. The sequence was obtained from a human donor in a cohort sampled during active COVID-19. Sequenced material: peripheral blood. The CDR3 nucleotides read TGTGCCAGCAGCTTGGGGAGCTCCTACGAGCAGTACTTC. This encodes CASSLGSSYEQYF.